These 2 T cell receptor beta chains were sequenced from one sample in a study of beta chain features in type 1 diabetes. What was sequenced were expressed TCRB transcripts, since all of the isolated RNA had been reverse transcribed. Here immunoSEQ multiplex PCR was the method, and the copy in TCRdb shows in-frame clones only, minus some. The repertoire holds about 340,000 clones, approximately 13% seen once, with roughly 0.015% in the top ten. Study-level findings and limits: Shorter TCRB CDR3s, moderately but significantly so, were found in Type 1 diabetes patients in all four CD4+ subsets.

These receptors' targets are unknown. Source material: naive CD4+ T cells from blood. The receptor source for this set is a woman under 30 with type 1 diabetes.

The table lists this clone with a few counts. The chain joins TRBV27 to TRBJ1-1; D unclear. The CDR3 is 13 amino acids. Germline CDR1 reads MNHEY; CDR2 reads SMNVEV (reference sequence). With 3 bases removed from V and 1 base from J, the gap between germline ends came to 6 bases. The CDR3 sequence: CASSFNGNTEAFF. The DNA for the CDR3 is TGTGCCAGCAGTTTCAACGGGAACACTGAAGCTTTCTTT.

The chain couples TRBV10-3 to TRBJ1-1; 9 bases match TRBD1. Germline CDR1 and CDR2: ENHRY and SYGVKD. The CDR3 runs to 15 residues. After removal of 6 bases from V and 4 bases from J, the junction contained 9 bases not matched to a gene. This CDR3 reads CAIRAGTGTGTEAFF. The CDR3 DNA reads as TGTGCCATCAGAGCCGGGACAGGGACGGGCACTGAAGCTTTCTTT.